The subject of this entry is one T cell receptor (beta chain). The antigen remains unidentified. The sample comes from a study of cytomegalovirus exposure and HLA in healthy donors. General study points: Judged likely to be a sequencing artifact was a cluster of highly shared sequence variants. A few of the chains that were CMV-associated were confirmed in vitro to be specific for CMV antigens. Rates of TCR association differed by HLA locus in a later analysis, with DRB1 highest and HLA-C lowest. Presence/absence analyses took donor sequencing depth as roughly uniform.

60 Vbeta and 13 Jbeta primers were used in PCR. Repertoires were generated with immunoSEQ multiplex PCR, while TCRdb's copy carries only in-frame clones and drops some. The sample yields roughly 200,000 clones, 55% to 75% seen once. The TCR was taken from a middle-aged man in good health and CMV-seropositive. Specimen: PBMCs.

CDR3 sequence reads: CASSGPGQQGGNTIYF. In DNA form, the CDR3 reads TGTGCCAGCAGCGGACCCGGACAGCAGGGGGGAAACACCATATATTTT. The rearrangement uses TRBV5-6 and TRBJ1-3; D might be TRBD1 (6 bases). V gave up 4 bases and J gave up 4 bases, with 18 bases separating them. Germline V gene data show CDR1 as SGHDT and CDR2 as YYEEEE. CDR3 length: 16 amino acids.